A selection of T cell receptor beta chains follows, all from one sample in a study of blood T cell repertoires in COVID-19. Sequencing was performed with immunoSEQ multiplex PCR; in TCRdb, only in-frame clones are kept and a portion is missing. The table shows some 220,000 clones, with 65% to 85% occurring only once. Source material: peripheral blood. The receptors come from a woman in her 30s with COVID-19, enrolled during active disease. CDR3s include the opening cysteine and the closing phenylalanine or tryptophan. The D gene is left open where the match is weak. Expanded clones are given a class, and other clones once, few, many or no size at all.

d_gene	abundance	v_gene	j_gene	CDR3aa	CDR3nt
TRBD2	.	TRBV6-2/TRBV6-3	TRBJ2-7	CASSYHGLAGDEQYF	TGTGCCAGCAGTTATCACGGACTAGCGGGAGACGAGCAGTACTTC
.	.	TRBV5-5	TRBJ1-2	CASSLFSSVPYGYTF	TGTGCCAGCAGCTTGTTCTCTAGTGTACCCTATGGCTACACCTTC
TRBD1	.	TRBV28	TRBJ1-1	CATLGQGNTEAFF	TGTGCCACCCTGGGACAGGGGAACACTGAAGCTTTCTTT
.	few	TRBV19	TRBJ2-2	CASSPSPGWNTGELFF	TGTGCCAGTAGTCCGAGCCCGGGATGGAACACCGGGGAGCTGTTTTTT
TRBD1	.	TRBV10-3	TRBJ2-1	CAISGTDSYNEQFF	TGTGCCATCAGCGGGACAGACTCCTACAATGAGCAGTTCTTC
TRBD1	.	TRBV24-1	TRBJ2-5	CATSEGTGGYQETQYF	TGTGCCACCAGTGAGGGGACAGGCGGGTACCAAGAGACCCAGTACTTC
.	.	TRBV29-1	TRBJ1-6	CSAGDNNSPLHF	TGCAGCGCCGGGGACAATAATTCACCCCTCCACTTT
.	.	TRBV5-4	TRBJ2-5	CASSFGQSSQETQYF	TGTGCCAGCAGCTTCGGACAGTCCTCCCAAGAGACCCAGTACTTC
.	.	TRBV9	TRBJ1-2	CASSAEQGPNYGYTF	TGTGCCAGCAGCGCAGAACAGGGTCCTAACTATGGCTACACCTTC
TRBD1	few	TRBV28	TRBJ2-1	CASSPPGQGDADNEQFF	TGTGCCAGCAGCCCCCCCGGACAGGGGGATGCGGACAATGAGCAGTTCTTC
TRBD2	.	TRBV3-1/TRBV3-2	TRBJ2-1	CASSQGLAGTHEQFF	TGTGCCAGCAGCCAAGGGCTAGCGGGAACGCATGAGCAGTTCTTC
.	.	TRBV10-3	TRBJ1-2	CAINNVLQGNYGYTF	TGTGCCATCAATAACGTACTTCAGGGGAACTATGGCTACACCTTC
.	.	TRBV9	TRBJ1-3	CASSVFDQGPSGNTIYF	TGTGCCAGCAGCGTATTTGATCAGGGTCCCTCTGGAAACACCATATATTTT
TRBD1	.	TRBV15	TRBJ1-2	CATSRGGQGAPNYGYTF	TGTGCCACCAGCAGGGGCGGACAGGGGGCGCCTAACTATGGCTACACCTTC
.	.	TRBV9	TRBJ2-3	CASSFRPGSTDTQYF	TGTGCCAGCAGCTTCCGACCCGGGAGCACAGATACGCAGTATTTT
.	.	TRBV21-1	TRBJ2-7	CASSKNQTGGLSYEQYF	TGTGCCAGCAGCAAAAATCAGACAGGGGGCCTGTCCTACGAGCAGTACTTC
TRBD1	.	TRBV5-1	TRBJ2-7	CASSPGTGIPYEQYF	TGCGCCAGCAGCCCGGGGACAGGCATCCCCTACGAGCAGTACTTC
TRBD2	many	TRBV7-9	TRBJ2-1	CASSLTSGGSNEQFF	TGTGCCAGCAGCTTAACGAGCGGGGGGTCCAATGAGCAGTTCTTC
.	.	TRBV4-1	TRBJ2-5	CASSHPGAGETQYF	TGCGCCAGCAGCCATCCTGGGGCCGGGGAGACCCAGTACTTC
TRBD1	few	TRBV2	TRBJ1-5	CASAGAGGPGGPQHF	TGTGCCAGCGCGGGGGCAGGGGGCCCTGGGGGGCCCCAGCATTTT
.	.	TRBV7-9	TRBJ1-2	CASSPQSPFYGYTF	TGTGCCAGCAGCCCGCAGTCACCGTTCTATGGCTACACCTTC
.	.	TRBV3-1/TRBV3-2	TRBJ2-3	CASSQVSCTDTQYF	TGTGCCAGCAGCCAAGTAAGCTGCACAGATACGCAGTATTTT
TRBD1	.	TRBV19	TRBJ1-2	CASTSGGAGGYTF	TGTGCCAGTACTTCAGGGGGCGCGGGGGGCTACACCTTC
.	.	TRBV5-1	TRBJ2-7	CASSLAGGTAYEQYF	TGCGCCAGCAGCTTGGCTGGCGGGACAGCTTACGAGCAGTACTTC
.	once	TRBV6-2/TRBV6-3	TRBJ2-3	CASSYYRGIVTTDTQYF	TGTGCCAGCAGTTACTACCGGGGGATAGTTACCACAGATACGCAGTATTTT
TRBD2	.	TRBV7-9	TRBJ2-1	CASSSRTSADEQFF	TGTGCCAGCAGCTCGAGGACTAGCGCGGATGAGCAGTTCTTC
TRBD1	.	TRBV28	TRBJ1-5	CASTVRGDRLTSNQPQHF	TGTGCCAGCACCGTCCGAGGGGACAGATTAACTAGCAATCAGCCCCAGCATTTT
.	.	TRBV28	TRBJ2-7	CASSPGTQSYEQYF	TGTGCCAGCAGTCCAGGGACACAATCCTACGAGCAGTACTTC
.	.	TRBV5-1	TRBJ1-2	CASSLGKQTDHYGYTF	TGCGCCAGCAGCTTAGGGAAACAGACAGATCACTATGGCTACACCTTC
.	few	TRBV6-5	TRBJ2-5	CASSYRGETQYF	TGTGCCAGCAGCTATAGGGGGGAGACCCAGTACTTC
TRBD2	.	TRBV7-9	TRBJ2-1	CASSEVAGSYNEQFF	TGTGCCAGCAGCGAAGTAGCGGGATCCTACAATGAGCAGTTCTTC
.	.	TRBV5-1	TRBJ2-1	CASSWTGMTSGMDEQFF	TGCGCCAGCAGCTGGACAGGGATGACTAGCGGTATGGATGAGCAGTTCTTC
TRBD2	.	TRBV2	TRBJ2-7	CASSREANYEQYF	TGTGCCAGCAGTCGGGAGGCCAATTACGAGCAGTACTTC
TRBD1	.	TRBV19	TRBJ1-5	CASRAVTGGNQPQHF	TGTGCCAGTAGGGCGGTCACAGGGGGCAATCAGCCCCAGCATTTT
TRBD2	.	TRBV9	TRBJ2-7	CASSVVAGGDEQYF	TGTGCCAGCAGCGTAGTAGCGGGTGGGGACGAGCAGTACTTC
TRBD2	.	TRBV9	TRBJ2-1	CASSRGGSDLGNEQFF	TGTGCCAGCAGCAGGGGAGGGTCTGACCTAGGGAATGAGCAGTTCTTC
TRBD1	.	TRBV2	TRBJ2-7	CASRAGQGAPYEQYF	TGTGCCAGCAGAGCCGGACAGGGGGCCCCCTACGAGCAGTACTTC
.	.	TRBV7-9	TRBJ1-2	CASISLRGGVGGYTF	TGTGCCAGCATCTCACTCCGAGGGGGGGTTGGTGGCTACACCTTC
TRBD1	.	TRBV18	TRBJ1-1	CASTGLPRGRNTEAFF	TGTGCCAGCACCGGGCTTCCCAGGGGGAGGAACACTGAAGCTTTCTTT
.	.	TRBV28	TRBJ1-2	CASSSGLLRNYGYTF	TGTGCCAGCAGTTCTGGTTTGCTCAGGAACTATGGCTACACCTTC
TRBD1	.	TRBV6-5	TRBJ2-2	CASSQLRGLPGELFF	TGTGCCAGCAGTCAACTCAGGGGGCTCCCCGGGGAGCTGTTTTTT